Below, one TCR beta chain is given with its context. Its antigen is as yet unknown. The data were taken from a study of shared clonotypes between healthy human individuals. Study context: Each donor's CD4 naive and CD4 memory cells filled three plates apiece, CD8 naive two, and CD8 memory one.

The CDR3 consists of 13 residues. Trimming stripped 4 bases from V and 3 bases from J, with 10 bases between. The germline CDR1 and CDR2 sequences are SGHNT and YYREEE (reference sequence). Assay: immunoSEQ multiplex PCR; the TCRdb copy retains only in-frame clones and omits some. The sample includes about 2.4 million clones, 93% of them seen just once. Study findings and constraints: Naive subsets tended to show greater estimated richness than memory subsets. It was the non-shared clonotypes that had lower generation probabilities than clonotypes shared by all four donors. Several donors held about 4.6% of naive CD4 clonotypes in common.

The sequence came from a man between 18 and 35 years old in good health. Some clones in this sample may be carry-over from other donors' samples. J is TRBJ2-5 and V is TRBV5-4, with a possible D match to TRBD1 (6 bases). Input material: naive CD4+ T cells from PBMCs. Indicated subset: CD45RA+ positively selected. The CDR3 spells CASSTGQKETQYF. CDR3 coding DNA: TGTGCCAGCAGCACCGGACAGAAAGAGACCCAGTACTTC.